This T cell receptor (beta chain) came from a study of blood T cells in healthy people across ages (dated by TCRdb to between 2015 and 2016). Background on the whole study: Template switching captured roughly one uniquely barcoded TCR beta cDNA molecule per two T cells in model experiments. The donors were split into four age groups: young (average approximately 16 years), middle-aged (about 40), aged (more than 60) and long-lived (roughly 86). Age-related changes in TCR beta repertoire diversity were measured in the study by deep sequencing normalized with unique cDNA molecular identifiers. To avoid experimental bias, donors of different ages were spread randomly across the sequencing lanes. Two additional independent replicas of 1 million unique cDNA reads from the same blood draw were analyzed for two donors (one aged 18 to 30 and one aged 80 or older).

Overall study outcomes, separate from this receptor: Since profiling was done on bulk unsorted PBMCs, naive and antigen-experienced compartments could not be conclusively compared. Compared with the aged group, the long-lived group had more naive CD4+ T cells, fewer expanded clones and increased TCR diversity, a pattern suggesting age selection. Estimates of total diversity based on one million sequenced T cells were regarded as lower bounds and as underestimates. Because the CMV infection status of the donors was unknown, age-related changes in expanded clonotypes may potentially have been confounded. As age increased, observed TCR beta diversity per million T cells dropped in a roughly linear way, and a significant reduction was already evident by age 40. There was a strong correlation between observed TCR beta diversity and the percentage of naive T cells measured by flow cytometry.

CDR1 is given as DFQATT and CDR2 as SNEGSKA, both from the germline V gene (reference sequence). The germline V end is reduced by 6 bases and the J end by 2 bases; junction bases left unmatched: 9. Counted from cysteine to phenylalanine, this CDR3 has 15 amino acids. This entry keeps only the CDR3 DNA: 45 bases, framed from base 1. Systemically healthy Caucasian individuals from Russia, approximately 39 in total and aged roughly 6 to 100 years, were included as donors. Each donor gave 8 to 10 milliliters of peripheral blood, collected into EDTA-treated Vacutainer tubes. Ficoll-Paque density-gradient centrifugation was used to isolate PBMCs, with at least 6 million per sample. Trizol reagent was used to extract total RNA from PBMCs, with at least 5 micrograms per sample. For every donor, an aliquot of PBMCs went through flow cytometry to measure the percentages of naive CD45RAhigh/CD27high T cells.

At least ten counts were recorded for this clonotype. Which antigen it targets is not known. No base quality values were provided; no much bigger clone lies one nucleotide off. The library was generated by 5' RACE. The listed sequencing device is Illumina HiSeq 2500. A second PCR of about 7 to 12 cycles was run with a J-beta primer mix and a sample-barcoded 5' primer. A unique molecular identifier was introduced onto each TCR beta cDNA molecule by a template-switch 5' adaptor carrying 12 random nucleotides. At least 2.5 million CDR3-containing paired-end reads were obtained from each sample. First-strand cDNA synthesis was performed from all RNA using the Mint cDNA synthesis kit, with priming by a TRBC-specific oligonucleotide. After uracil-DNA glycosylase treatment, a first 18-cycle PCR used universal primers M1SS and BC2_uni_R on all cDNA. The authors' pipeline ran thus. For normalization, 1 million high-quality reads were randomly selected from each sample, with every read carrying a distinct molecular identifier. Reads sharing molecular identifiers were discarded rather than binned into consensus sequences. MiTCR, set to a Q25 quality threshold and the strictest error-elimination algorithm, was used for CDR3 identification, clonotype clustering and error correction. A nonparametric unseen species model with Euler transformation was used to estimate a lower bound on total TCR beta diversity. TCRdb handled the public reads itself, with Q25 trimming in fastp and clone calling in MiXCR, and kept productive beta chains. Every entry covers one CDR3 protein and lists the most common genes and DNA from its rows. The V and J calls and clone size come from TCRdb's table, not from the authors' own analysis. The sample records 1,300,000 or so distinct CDR3 sequences, around 59% of which are singletons. More than 6% of the sample goes to the ten largest clones.

This TCR derives from a young man in good health. Sequencing was performed on blood. Recombination connected TRBV20-1 to TRBJ2-3; the junction holds 9 bases that match TRBD1. The DNA reads TGCAGTGCGTATCCACAGGGGGCAACCACAGATACGCAGTATTTT. The translation is CSAYPQGATTDTQYF.